A selection of T cell receptor beta chains follows, all from one sample in a study of beta chain features in type 1 diabetes. The table came from immunoSEQ multiplex PCR; TCRdb's copy has only in-frame clones and leaves some out. The table includes under 450,000 clones, approximately 16% detected once. The sample consisted of naive CD4+ T cells from blood. The receptors stem from a woman between 18 and 29 years old in good health. Both conserved end residues are part of each CDR3. Fields, in order: J gene, V gene, D gene, clone size, CDR3 DNA, CDR3 protein. D genes are given only for firm matches. Part of the rows lack a size; the others show once, few, many or a class for expanded clones.

TRBJ1-3	TRBV30	-	few	TGTGCCTCATCATGGGACACCCGCTCTGGAAACACCATATATTTT	CASSWDTRSGNTIYF
TRBJ2-3	TRBV4-2	-	-	TGTGCCAGCAGCCCCCGGACCTCGGGGGCAGATACGCAGTATTTT	CASSPRTSGADTQYF
TRBJ1-1	TRBV29-1	-	few	TGCAGCGTTGCTCCCCGGCTGCAGGTGGACACTGAAGCTTTCTTT	CSVAPRLQVDTEAFF
TRBJ1-1	TRBV7-9	-	few	TGTGCCAGCAGCTTAGGACAGTTGAACACTGAAGCTTTCTTT	CASSLGQLNTEAFF
TRBJ2-5	TRBV4-2	TRBD2	few	TGTGCCAGCAGCCAAGAAGGGCGACTAGCCGGGAAGACCCAGTACTTC	CASSQEGRLAGKTQYF
TRBJ1-5	TRBV6-5	-	few	TGTGCCAGCAGCGGACAGTCCAATCAGCCCCAGCATTTT	CASSGQSNQPQHF
TRBJ2-1	TRBV30	TRBD2	few	TGTGCCTGGGCACCGGGACTAGCGGGAGCTAGTGAGCAGTTCTTC	CAWAPGLAGASEQFF
TRBJ1-1	TRBV30	-	-	TGTGCCTGGAGTGTACTCCTTAACACTGAAGCTTTCTTT	CAWSVLLNTEAFF
TRBJ2-2	TRBV30	TRBD1	-	TGTGCCTGGGGGCTTACAGGGGTTTACGGGGAGCTGTTTTTT	CAWGLTGVYGELFF
TRBJ2-7	TRBV16	TRBD2	-	TGTGCCAGCAGCCAGGGAAGTAGCGGGAGGGCGTACGAGCAGTACTTC	CASSQGSSGRAYEQYF
TRBJ2-7	TRBV18	-	-	TGTGCCAGCTCACCACCCGGACAGTTCCCTGGGAACGAGCAGTACTTC	CASSPPGQFPGNEQYF
TRBJ2-1	TRBV27	-	few	TGTGCCAGCAGTTCACAGGTAAACAATGAGCAGTTCTTC	CASSSQVNNEQFF
TRBJ1-2	TRBV7-9	-	few	TGTGCCAGCAGCTTAGTCCGGGTGGAGCTCGCTAACTATGGCTACACCTTC	CASSLVRVELANYGYTF
TRBJ1-5	TRBV30	TRBD1	few	TGTGCCTGGAGTGTAAGGGGGACAGACCGCAATCAGCCCCAGCATTTT	CAWSVRGTDRNQPQHF
TRBJ1-2	TRBV28	-	few	TGTGCCAGCGAAGAGGTCCATGGCTACACCTTC	CASEEVHGYTF
TRBJ1-2	TRBV5-6	-	few	TGTGCCAGCAGCTTGAGGGCGGGTGTCTATGGCTACACCTTC	CASSLRAGVYGYTF
TRBJ2-3	TRBV11-3	-	-	TGTGCCAGCAGCTTCGGGACTCGGGGTTTCACAGATACGCAGTATTTT	CASSFGTRGFTDTQYF
TRBJ1-2	TRBV30	TRBD1	-	TGTGCCTGGAGTGTAGTCGGAGGGGGCTGGGGCTACACCTTC	CAWSVVGGGWGYTF
TRBJ1-1	TRBV6-5	-	-	TGTGCCAGCAGACGACAGTCAGATTACACTGAAGCTTTCTTT	CASRRQSDYTEAFF
TRBJ2-2	TRBV29-1	TRBD1	few	TGCAGCGTCCCCAACAGGGGGTCGTACACCGGGGAGCTGTTTTTT	CSVPNRGSYTGELFF
TRBJ2-5	TRBV7-2	TRBD1	-	TGTGCCAGCAGCACGACAGGGCAAGAGACCCAGTACTTC	CASSTTGQETQYF
TRBJ2-3	TRBV5-4	-	few	TGTGCCAGCAGCTTGGGGGGCCAAGGGCTGGATACGCAGTATTTT	CASSLGGQGLDTQYF
TRBJ2-1	TRBV18	TRBD1	few	TGTGCCAGCTCACATCGACAGGGGCAGAGGAATGAGCAGTTCTTC	CASSHRQGQRNEQFF
TRBJ2-1	TRBV29-1	TRBD2	-	TGCAGCGTTGACCCCTTCCGGGAGGTCTACAATGAGCAGTTCTTC	CSVDPFREVYNEQFF
TRBJ2-7	TRBV28	TRBD2	once	TGTGCCAGCAGTTTAGCGGGAGCGGGCGAGCAGTACTTC	CASSLAGAGEQYF
TRBJ2-5	TRBV30	-	few	TGTGCCTGGAGTATGAGGGGGGAGACCCAGTACTTC	CAWSMRGETQYF
TRBJ2-7	TRBV2	-	-	TGTGCCAGCAGTGAGGACTTGCGGATCTCCTACGAGCAGTACTTC	CASSEDLRISYEQYF
TRBJ1-1	TRBV2	-	few	TGTGCCAGCAGTGGGACAGTCAACACTGAAGCTTTCTTT	CASSGTVNTEAFF
TRBJ2-4	TRBV9	TRBD1	few	TGTGCCAGCAGCGCCGGTGGGACAGCGAACATTCAGTACTTC	CASSAGGTANIQYF
TRBJ2-3	TRBV5-6	-	few	TGTGCCAGCAGCTTGTTCATGGCAACAGATACGCAGTATTTT	CASSLFMATDTQYF
TRBJ2-7	TRBV2	-	few	TGTGCCAGCAGGGACCTAGAAGGCGTAAGGAGGGGCTTTAGCTCCTACGAGCAGTACTTC	CASRDLEGVRRGFSSYEQYF
TRBJ2-1	TRBV4-2	-	few	TGTGCCAGCAGCCAAGATCCCAAAGCGGACCATAGCTCCTACAATGAGCAGTTCTTC	CASSQDPKADHSSYNEQFF
TRBJ2-3	TRBV7-2	TRBD2	-	TGTGCCAGCAGCAGGACTAGCGGGAGCCCTACAGATACGCAGTATTTT	CASSRTSGSPTDTQYF
TRBJ2-3	TRBV18	TRBD2	-	TGTGCCAGCTCTCTGACTAGCGGGGATACGCAGTATTTT	CASSLTSGDTQYF
TRBJ1-2	TRBV4-2	-	-	TGTGCCAGCAGCCAAGATACCTCTACCTTCTATGGCTACACCTTC	CASSQDTSTFYGYTF
TRBJ2-7	TRBV29-1	TRBD1	few	TGCAGCGTAACAGGGGGTATGAGGTCCTACGAGCAGTACTTC	CSVTGGMRSYEQYF
TRBJ1-2	TRBV29-1	-	few	TGCAGCGTTAAAATAGGACAGCGCGGGAGCTATGGCTACACCTTC	CSVKIGQRGSYGYTF
TRBJ2-3	TRBV5-1	-	-	TGCGCCAGCAGCAGGGGACACGATATTAGCACAGATACGCAGTATTTT	CASSRGHDISTDTQYF
TRBJ2-1	TRBV29-1	-	-	TGCAGCGGCGACCCCATAGCCCGGGAGCAGTTCTTC	CSGDPIAREQFF
TRBJ2-2	TRBV6-4	TRBD1	few	TGTGCCAGCAGCTCACAGGGGGAGGCCGGGGAGCTGTTTTTT	CASSSQGEAGELFF
TRBJ1-2	TRBV28	-	-	TGTGCCAGCAGTGTCCCGGGACACCGGAACTATGGCTACACCTTC	CASSVPGHRNYGYTF